This entry describes one TCR beta chain. This specimen comes from a study of T cells in tumors after PD-1 blockade. Across the whole study: During anti-PD-1 treatment, some patients continued daily vismodegib 150 mg.

The CDR3 consists of 13 residues. CDR1 SGHTA and CDR2 FQGTGA come from the germline V gene. The trim removed 5 bases at V and 5 bases at J, leaving 3 bases unmatched. Clones were sequenced by immunoSEQ multiplex PCR, and TCRdb holds only the in-frame ones, with some missing. The sample holds a few thousand clones, around 70% seen once. This sequence originates from a human donor with basal cell carcinoma. V gene TRBV7-3 combines with J gene TRBJ2-5, with 9 bases fitting TRBD1. Sequenced material: tumor tissue, taken before anti-PD-1 treatment. Here the CDR3 DNA reads TGTGCCAGCAGCGGCGACAGGGGGGAGACCCAGTACTTC. Amino acid sequence: CASSGDRGETQYF. The variable domain in full, completed from reference TRBV7-3 and TRBJ2-5, reads GAGVSQTPSNKVTEKGKYVELRCDPISGHTALYWYRQSLGQGPEFLIYFQGTGAADDSGLPNDRFFAVRPEGSVSTLKIQRTERGDSAVYLCASSGDRGETQYFGPGTRLLVL.